A single sample gave rise to the 14 T cell receptor beta chains below, sequenced in a study of blood T cell repertoires in COVID-19. Measured with immunoSEQ multiplex PCR; TCRdb has only the in-frame clones, and not every one. This table holds about 190,000 clones, around four fifths found once. The sequencing input was peripheral blood. Receptor source: a woman aged 30 to 39 with acute or convalescent COVID-19.

The chain is built from TRBV12-5 and TRBJ2-1; D gene unclear. Germline V gene lookup returns CDR1 LGHNT and CDR2 FRNRAP. This CDR3 is 13 amino acids long. Trimming shortened V by 6 bases and J by 5 bases, and 11 bases separated the two germline ends. CDR3 nucleotides: TGTGCTAGTGGCCCCCCTGCGAACAATGAGCAGTTCTTC. Amino acid sequence: CASGPPANNEQFF. The whole variable domain, remainder taken from reference TRBV12-5 and TRBJ2-1, is DARVTQTPRHKVTEMGQEVTMRCQPILGHNTVFWYRQTMMQGLELLAYFRNRAPLDDSGMPKDRFSAEMPDATLATLKIQPSEPRDSAVYFCASGPPANNEQFFGPGTRLTVL.

This chain uses TRBV30 with TRBJ1-1; the D is unclear. Per the germline V gene, CDR1 is GTSNPN and CDR2 is SVGIG (reference sequence). There are 13 residues in the CDR3. The V end was cut by 2 bases, the J end by 1 base, with 8 bases between. The DNA of the CDR3 is TGTGCCTGGAGTCAGGTGGCGAACACTGAAGCTTTCTTT. Amino acids: CAWSQVANTEAFF.

The DNA for the CDR3 is TGCGCCAGCAGCTTGTTGGCGGGCACAGGGGCAGATACGCAGTATTTT. It encodes CASSLLAGTGADTQYF. The chain carries TRBV5-1 and TRBJ2-3, with TRBD1 matching 7 bases. Germline V gene lookup returns CDR1 SGHRS and CDR2 YFSETQ. This CDR3 region has 16 residues. The trim removed 1 base at V and 4 bases at J, leaving 9 bases unmatched.

V is TRBV7-6 and J is TRBJ2-2, with a weak D call TRBD1 (5 bases). Germline lookup yields CDR1 SGHVS and CDR2 FNYEAQ. The V and J ends lost 0 bases and 4 bases respectively, with 9 bases between them. The CDR3 is made up of 15 amino acids. The CDR3 region is CASSLASRVTGELFF. CDR3 nucleotides: TGTGCCAGCAGCTTAGCTTCCAGGGTCACCGGGGAGCTGTTTTTT.

A single count supports this clone. V gene TRBV7-7 combines with J gene TRBJ2-3; a weak D match, TRBD2 (5 bases). Germline V gene sequence: CDR1 SSHAT, CDR2 FNYEAQ (reference sequence). Trimming removed 5 bases at V and 4 bases at J, with 16 bases between. The CDR3 loop spans 15 amino acids. The chain's CDR3 is CASSTGLGRADTQYF. The CDR3 DNA reads TGTGCCAGCAGCACGGGCCTTGGGCGGGCAGATACGCAGTATTTT.

This clone came up once. The V gene is TRBV4-3, the J gene TRBJ2-1; unclear D gene. This CDR3 is 14 amino acids long. Trimming pared 3 bases from V and 7 bases from J, leaving 13 bases between. The germline gives CDR1 LGHNA, CDR2 YSLEER. Here the CDR3 DNA reads TGCGCCAGCAGCCATGCTAGTAGCCTAAATGAGCAGTTCTTC. Translated: CASSHASSLNEQFF.

This clone was recorded once. The V call is TRBV30, the J call TRBJ1-3; 8 nucleotides align to TRBD1. In germline, CDR1 is GTSNPN, CDR2 SVGIG (reference sequence). This CDR3 has 17 residues. After removal of 1 base from V and 5 bases from J, the junction contained 13 bases not matched to a gene. CDR3 sequence (DNA): TGTGCCTGGAGTGGCGACCCCTGGACAGGGAAAAGAAACACCATATATTTT. This gives the protein CAWSGDPWTGKRNTIYF.

The V and J genes are TRBV7-6 and TRBJ2-2; 15 bases fit TRBD2. Germline values: CDR1 SGHVS, CDR2 FNYEAQ. There are 15 residues in the CDR3. J gave up 7 bases and V 4 bases, and 1 base lay outside the gene matches. The CDR3 nucleotides read TGTGCCAGCAGCTCGGGACTAGCGGGAGGCGGGGAGCTGTTTTTT. Amino acids: CASSSGLAGGGELFF.

The chain has TRBV27 and TRBJ2-1; TRBD2 is a possible D gene (6 bases). The CDR3 is made up of 15 amino acids. V gave up 2 bases and J gave up 5 bases, with 13 bases separating them. Germline lookup yields CDR1 MNHEY and CDR2 SMNVEV (reference sequence). In DNA, the CDR3 is TGTGCCAGCAGTTTAACGGGAGTGAATAACAATGAGCAGTTCTTC. Protein: CASSLTGVNNNEQFF.

J is TRBJ1-2 and V is TRBV12-3 or TRBV12-4, with D possibly being TRBD1 (5 bases). V was clipped by 3 bases and J by 7 bases, with 12 bases between them. The CDR3 loop spans 13 amino acids. The CDR3 sequence: CASSFLLQGGYTF. The DNA for the CDR3 is TGTGCCAGCAGTTTTCTTTTGCAGGGTGGCTACACCTTC.

This chain uses TRBV12-3 or TRBV12-4 with TRBJ1-2, with D perhaps TRBD1 (5 bases). V lost 1 base and J lost 4, with 7 bases in between. The CDR3 runs to 13 residues. Here the CDR3 DNA reads TGTGCCAGCAGTTTAGACAGGATCTATGGCTACACCTTC. This sequence encodes CASSLDRIYGYTF.

The chain uses TRBV4-3 and TRBJ1-2; D is perhaps TRBD1 (5 bases). V was trimmed by 4 bases and J by 1 base, leaving 10 bases between them. CDR1 and CDR2 from the germline V gene are LGHNA and YSLEER. The CDR3 contains 14 residues. The CDR3 nucleotides read TGCGCCAGCAGCCTACAAGGGGTTAACTATGGCTACACCTTC. As protein: CASSLQGVNYGYTF.

CDR3 sequence reads: CASSLAGTQETQYF. The DNA of the CDR3 is TGTGCCAGCAGCTTGGCCGGTACTCAAGAGACCCAGTACTTC. The chain is built from TRBV5-5 and TRBJ2-5; D remains unclear. CDR1 and CDR2 from the germline V gene are SGHKS and YYEKEE (reference sequence). Trimming left V 0 bases short and J 2 bases short, with 8 bases between. The CDR3 has 14 residues.

The chain recombines TRBV7-8 with TRBJ1-6; D gene ambiguous. CDR1 and CDR2 from the germline V gene are SGHVS and FQNEAQ. This CDR3 is 14 amino acids long. V shed 0 bases and J shed 7 bases, with 7 bases lying between them. The CDR3 spells CASSLAQTNSPLHF. As DNA, the CDR3 is TGTGCCAGCAGCTTAGCACAGACCAATTCACCCCTCCACTTT.